This T cell receptor (beta chain) was found in a study of cytomegalovirus exposure and HLA in healthy donors. For this clone: Its target is not known.

Primers included in the PCR were 60 Vbeta and 13 Jbeta primers. Only in-frame clones appear in the TCRdb table, and some are missing; sequencing was by immunoSEQ multiplex PCR. The table records 160,000 or so clones, more than 60% of them present only once. Study observations and caveats: A cluster of highly shared sequence variants was likely a sequencing artifact. It was assumed in the presence/absence analyses that sequencing depth was roughly uniform across donors. By HLA locus, TCR association rates varied in a later analysis, with DRB1 showing the most and HLA-C the fewest.

The sequenced sample consisted of PBMCs. The sequence came from a human donor in good health.

CDR3 in DNA: TGTGCCTGGAGTGTAGAGGACTATACAGATACGCAGTATTTT. It specifies CAWSVEDYTDTQYF. The chain combines TRBV30 with TRBJ2-3, with TRBD2 as a possible D gene (6 bases). V lost 0 bases and J lost 3, with 10 bases in between. Germline CDR1 is GTSNPN and CDR2 is SVGIG (reference sequence). CDR3 size: 14 residues.